Below are 5 T cell receptor beta chains sequenced from a single sample in a study of T cell repertoires in ileal Crohn's disease. The repertoire was sequenced with immunoSEQ multiplex PCR; TCRdb's copy has only in-frame clones and lacks some. The sample has 12,000 to 15,000 clones, roughly 78% seen once; the top ten hold around 18%. The sample consisted of ileal tissue. The source is an adult with Crohn's disease.

The rearrangement uses TRBV6-1 and TRBJ1-6, with TRBD1 matching over 8 bases. This CDR3 is 16 amino acids long. Germline V gene sequence: CDR1 MNHNS, CDR2 SASEGT. The junction had 11 bases not matched to a gene; V was cut back by 3 bases and J by 10 bases. CDR3 DNA: TGTGCCAGCAGTGATTACGGACAGGGTGCTCTCTCACCCCTCCACTTT. Its translation is CASSDYGQGALSPLHF.

The V call is TRBV19, the J call TRBJ1-2; TRBD1 is a possible D gene (5 bases). V lost 7 bases to trimming and J lost 0 bases, with 21 bases between them. The germline V gene encodes CDR1 LNHDA and CDR2 SQIVND (reference sequence). CDR3 length equals 17 residues. CDR3 sequence: CASNPDTLQVANYGYTF. CDR3 nucleotides: TGTGCCAGTAACCCCGATACACTACAGGTCGCTAACTATGGCTACACCTTC.

The V and J genes are TRBV7-2 and TRBJ1-5, with TRBD1 as a possible D gene (6 bases). The germline V gene encodes CDR1 SGHTA and CDR2 FQGNSA. V lost 5 bases and J 5 bases, leaving 13 bases between the germline ends. This CDR3 has 14 amino acids. CDR3 amino acids: CASSRTGLYQPQHF. For the CDR3, the DNA is TGTGCCAGCAGCCGTACAGGGTTGTATCAGCCCCAGCATTTT.

The CDR3 loop reads CASSLGQPQETQYF. The CDR3 DNA follows: TGTGCCAGCAGTTTGGGACAACCGCAAGAGACCCAGTACTTC. The V and J genes are TRBV6-5 and TRBJ2-5; D is possibly TRBD1 (6 bases). Germline V gene sequence: CDR1 MNHEY, CDR2 SVGAGI. V lost 4 bases and J lost 2, with 11 bases in between. This CDR3 has 14 residues.

The V call is TRBV7-9, the J call TRBJ1-2; TRBD1 matches 10 bases. Germline CDR1 and CDR2: SEHNR and FQNEAQ (reference sequence). CDR3 length equals 16 residues. The V and J ends lost 5 bases and 5 bases, in that order; junction bases with no gene match: 11. The CDR3, as DNA: TGTGCCAGCAGCCTGTCCCGGGACAGGGGATGGTATGGCTACACCTTC. It is translated as CASSLSRDRGWYGYTF.